This record concerns one T cell receptor (beta chain) sequence. These data are taken from a study of blood T cell repertoires in COVID-19. Study-level information: T cells, B-cell-depleted T cells, or PBMCs supplied cDNA or gDNA.

The CDR3 spans 13 residues. The V gene's germline CDR1 is MDHEN and CDR2 SYDVKM. The V end was cut by 6 bases, the J end by 3 bases, with 11 bases between. Living in 24 US areas, the participants were between roughly 18 and 95 years of age. Donors in Cohort 3 counted as recovered after two negative PCRs, clearance, or symptom resolution. Authors' data handling: Estimation of nucleated cell counts relied on the amplification of reference gene primers. Libraries were prepared by immunoSEQ multiplex PCR; TCRdb keeps only in-frame clonotypes and omits some of them. V, J and clone size are taken as reported in that table, and D and trimming were inferred from the DNA itself. The profile covers just over 150,000 clones, with around 89% appearing a single time and 6.5% to 8.5% taken by the ten largest.

This sequence originates from a woman in her fifties or sixties who had recovered from COVID-19. The chain couples TRBV28 to TRBJ1-2; D gene ambiguous. The sequencing input was PBMCs or T cells enriched from blood (not recorded which). CDR3 DNA sequence: TGTGCCAGCAGCCCAGTCCCATACTATGGCTACACCTTC. Translation gives CASSPVPYYGYTF.